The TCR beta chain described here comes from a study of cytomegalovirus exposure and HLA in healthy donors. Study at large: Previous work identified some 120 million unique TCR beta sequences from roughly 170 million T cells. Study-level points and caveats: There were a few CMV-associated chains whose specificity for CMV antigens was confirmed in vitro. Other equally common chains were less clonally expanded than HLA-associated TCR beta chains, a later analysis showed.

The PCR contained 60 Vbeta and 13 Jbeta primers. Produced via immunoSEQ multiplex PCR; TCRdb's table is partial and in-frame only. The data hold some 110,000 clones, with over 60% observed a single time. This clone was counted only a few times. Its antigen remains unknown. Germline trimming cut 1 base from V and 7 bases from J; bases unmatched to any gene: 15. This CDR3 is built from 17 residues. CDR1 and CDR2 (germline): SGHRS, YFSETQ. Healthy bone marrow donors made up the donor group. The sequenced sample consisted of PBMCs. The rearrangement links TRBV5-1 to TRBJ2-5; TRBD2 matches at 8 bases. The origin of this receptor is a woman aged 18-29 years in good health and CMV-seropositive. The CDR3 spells CASSLPLRAGGQVTQYF. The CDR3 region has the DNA TGCGCCAGCAGCTTGCCCCTCCGGGCGGGAGGTCAGGTGACCCAGTACTTC.